The source of this TCR beta chain is a study of human T cells and chemical hapten exposure. Sample time point: patch test 1, 2 weeks after DPC sensitization. Specified treatment: therapeutic diphenylcyclopropenone sensitization with weekly scalp DPC. The study drew its donors from alopecia patients who were 18 to 70 years old and suitable for DPC. V shed 7 bases and J 6 bases; nucleotides not matched to a gene: 5. Germline CDR1 is MNHEY and CDR2 is SVGEGT. This CDR3 comprises 13 residues. Individual cDNA molecules in this library carried unique molecular identifiers. TCRdb ran MiXCR on the RACE reads and lists one entry per CDR3 protein. The sample shows about 100,000 distinct CDR3 sequences, roughly a tenth of them seen only once.

Sample: whole blood, taken in connection with sensitization to the hapten diphenylcyclopropenone (DPC). The chain employs TRBV6-2 or TRBV6-3 and TRBJ1-5; 8 nucleotides line up with TRBD1. This sequence originates from a man in his forties or fifties with alopecia areata. Some clones in this sample may be carry-over from other donors' samples. CDR3 nucleotides: TGTGCCAGCAAAGGACAGGGTAGTCAGCCCCAGCATTTT. This sequence encodes CASKGQGSQPQHF.